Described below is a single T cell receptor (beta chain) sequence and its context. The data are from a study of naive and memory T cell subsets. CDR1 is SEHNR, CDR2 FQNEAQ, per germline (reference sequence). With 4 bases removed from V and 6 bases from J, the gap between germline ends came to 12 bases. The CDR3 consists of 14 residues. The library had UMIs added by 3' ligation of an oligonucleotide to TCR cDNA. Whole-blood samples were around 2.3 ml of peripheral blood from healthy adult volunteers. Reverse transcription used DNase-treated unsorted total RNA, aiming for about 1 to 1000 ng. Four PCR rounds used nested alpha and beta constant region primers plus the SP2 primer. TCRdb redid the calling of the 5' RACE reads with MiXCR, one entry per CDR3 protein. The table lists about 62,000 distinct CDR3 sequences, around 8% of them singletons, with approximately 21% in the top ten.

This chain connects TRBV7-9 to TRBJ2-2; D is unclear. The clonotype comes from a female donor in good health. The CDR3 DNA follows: TGTGCCAGCAGCTCCTCTTCCCACGCCGGGGAGCTGTTTTTT. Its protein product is CASSSSSHAGELFF.